These 18 T cell receptor beta chains share one sample of origin, sequenced in a study of radiation and T cells in renal cell carcinoma. The treatment was: 15 Gy SBRT to primary tumor, nephrectomy 4 weeks later. Profiling relied on immunoSEQ multiplex PCR, and the TCRdb table lists in-frame clones only, not all of them. The sample carries some 14,000 clones, about 64% recorded once. This specimen was tumor tissue, taken from a patient whose treatment included radiotherapy and nephrectomy. These receptors were collected from a woman in her seventies with renal cell carcinoma.

The rearrangement links TRBV6-1 to TRBJ2-1, with 10 bases identical to TRBD1. Germline V gives CDR1 MNHNS, CDR2 SASEGT. CDR3 size: 13 residues. This CDR3 is CSLGRQGANEQFF. Written as DNA, the CDR3 is TGTTCACTAGGACGACAGGGGGCAAATGAGCAGTTCTTC.

This clone was observed a single time. V usage is TRBV5-1 and J usage is TRBJ2-3, with D perhaps assigned TRBD1 or TRBD2 (6 bases each). The CDR3 is 14 amino acids. CDR1 is SGHRS and CDR2 is YFSETQ in the germline V gene. The germline V and J ends were trimmed by 4 bases and 5 bases, with 14 bases remaining between them. In DNA form, the CDR3 reads TGCGCCAGCAGCACCGGTCGGGGGCTAGATACGCAGTATTTT. As protein: CASSTGRGLDTQYF. Drawing the rest from reference TRBV5-1 and TRBJ2-3, the complete variable domain is KAGVTQTPRYLIKTRGQQVTLSCSPISGHRSVSWYQQTPGQGLQFLFEYFSETQRNKGNFPGRFSGRQFSNSRSEMNVSTLELGDSALYLCASSTGRGLDTQYFGPGTRLTVL.

This clone showed up just a few times. For the CDR3, the DNA is TGTGCCAGCAGTGATATGGCAGGGGTTGGTTCACCCCTCCACTTT. Translation gives CASSDMAGVGSPLHF. The chain has TRBV6-1 and TRBJ1-6, with D perhaps TRBD1 (6 bases). The germline gives CDR1 MNHNS, CDR2 SASEGT. Deletions cut 3 bases from V and 9 bases from J, with 15 bases between. The CDR3 is 15 residues long.

V usage is TRBV10-2 and J usage is TRBJ2-7; maybe TRBD1 (5 bases). CDR3 length: 16 residues. CDR1 WSHSY and CDR2 SAAADI come from the germline V gene. Trimming shortened V by 6 bases and J by 0 bases, and 18 bases separated the two germline ends. CDR3 in DNA: TGCGCCAGCAGCCTTAAAGGACACTTCAGCTCCTACGAGCAGTACTTC. Residues: CASSLKGHFSSYEQYF.

This chain uses TRBV9 with TRBJ2-2, with TRBD2 identical over 10 bases. The trim removed 5 bases at V and 3 bases at J, leaving 7 bases unmatched. CDR3 length: 16 residues. Germline V gene sequence: CDR1 SGDLS, CDR2 YYNGEE. The CDR3 is CASSESGGADTGELFF. CDR3 DNA: TGTGCCAGCAGTGAAAGCGGGGGGGCCGACACCGGGGAGCTGTTTTTT. The full variable domain, rest sourced from reference TRBV9 and TRBJ2-2, is DSGVTQTPKHLITATGQRVTLRCSPRSGDLSVYWYQQSLDQGLQFLIQYYNGEERAKGNILERFSAQQFPDLHSELNLSSLELGDSALYFCASSESGGADTGELFFGEGSRLTVL.

This chain joins TRBV30 and TRBJ2-7; 7 positions match TRBD1. V trimming: 1 base; J trimming: 2 bases; junction bases outside the gene matches: 2. There are 13 residues in the CDR3. The germline V gene has CDR1 GTSNPN and CDR2 SVGIG (reference sequence). The CDR3 nucleotides read TGTGCCTGGAGTGCAGGGGGACCCTACGAGCAGTACTTC. Encoded protein: CAWSAGGPYEQYF.

V is TRBV16 and J is TRBJ2-7, with unresolved D. The CDR3 sequence is 14 residues long. Between the trimmed V and J ends, which lost 3 bases and 1 base, there was a span of 10 bases. The germline CDR1 and CDR2 sequences are KGHSY and FQNENV. CDR3 residues: CASSQFGGSYEQYF. In DNA, the CDR3 is TGTGCCAGCAGCCAGTTCGGCGGATCCTACGAGCAGTACTTC.

This clone has only a few counts. This rearrangement joins TRBV7-2 to TRBJ1-4; tentatively, D is TRBD1 (6 bases). With 1 base removed from V and 3 bases from J, the gap between germline ends came to 9 bases. The germline CDR1 and CDR2 sequences are SGHTA and FQGNSA. The CDR3 contains 15 residues. The DNA for the CDR3 is TGTGCCAGCAGCTTAGGGGACACCTCTAATGAAAAACTGTTTTTT. It specifies CASSLGDTSNEKLFF.

The rearrangement links TRBV7-9 to TRBJ2-4; the match to TRBD1 covers 8 bases. V dropped 4 bases and J dropped 0; count of bases not matched to a gene: 11. This CDR3 comprises 18 residues. CDR1 SEHNR and CDR2 FQNEAQ come from the germline V gene (reference sequence). DNA of the CDR3: TGTGCCAGCAGCTCAGACCGGGACAGGCTTATAGCCAAAAACATTCAGTACTTC. This encodes CASSSDRDRLIAKNIQYF.

J is TRBJ2-7 and V is TRBV9; D perhaps matches TRBD2 (6 bases). Trimming left V 2 bases short and J 6 bases short, with 18 bases between. CDR3 length: 15 amino acids. Germline assignment: CDR1 SGDLS and CDR2 YYNGEE. This CDR3 reads CASSVSSSVFSEQYF. The CDR3 region has the DNA TGTGCCAGCAGCGTGTCCTCTAGCGTCTTTTCCGAGCAGTACTTC. The whole variable domain, remainder taken from reference TRBV9 and TRBJ2-7, is DSGVTQTPKHLITATGQRVTLRCSPRSGDLSVYWYQQSLDQGLQFLIQYYNGEERAKGNILERFSAQQFPDLHSELNLSSLELGDSALYFCASSVSSSVFSEQYFGPGTRLTVT.

This clone is categorized as medium-sized. The CDR3 loop reads CASKKEGTQIYEQYF. DNA of the CDR3: TGTGCCAGCAAGAAGGAGGGGACCCAGATCTACGAGCAGTACTTC. The J gene is TRBJ2-7, the V gene TRBV6-1, with D possibly TRBD2 on 6 matching bases. Trimming pared 7 bases from V and 3 bases from J, leaving 19 bases between. Germline V gene sequence: CDR1 MNHNS, CDR2 SASEGT. CDR3 length: 15 amino acids.

The rearrangement uses TRBV7-9 and TRBJ2-3, with a possible D match to TRBD2 (6 bases). The V and J ends lost 1 base and 3 bases respectively, with 8 bases between them. This CDR3 spans 14 amino acids. Germline CDR1 and CDR2: SEHNR and FQNEAQ (reference sequence). For the CDR3, the DNA is TGTGCCAGCAGCTTAGTCGGGGGTACAGATACGCAGTATTTT. It yields the protein CASSLVGGTDTQYF.

The V and J genes are TRBV5-5 and TRBJ1-4; 8 bases align to TRBD1. Trimming at V came to 0 bases and at J to 7 bases, leaving 8 bases not matched to a gene. The germline V gene encodes CDR1 SGHKS and CDR2 YYEKEE (reference sequence). The CDR3 is made up of 16 amino acids. The CDR3 region has the DNA TGTGCCAGCAGCTTGGCGGGGGGACAGGAAGGTGAAAAACTGTTTTTT. As protein: CASSLAGGQEGEKLFF. Filled out from reference TRBV5-5 and TRBJ1-4, the complete variable domain reads DAGVTQSPTHLIKTRGQQVTLRCSPISGHKSVSWYQQVLGQGPQFIFQYYEKEERGRGNFPDRFSARQFPNYSSELNVNALLLGDSALYLCASSLAGGQEGEKLFFGSGTQLSVL.

Ten or more counts support this clone. The chain combines TRBV28 with TRBJ1-6; D gene unclear. Germline CDR1 MDHEN, CDR2 SYDVKM. CDR3 length: 13 residues. The V gene lost 2 bases and the J gene lost 2 bases, with 1 base spanning the gap. For the CDR3, the DNA is TGTGCCAGCAGTTTAACCTATAATTCACCCCTCCACTTT. Translation: CASSLTYNSPLHF.

The chain joins TRBV5-5 to TRBJ1-1, with a weak D call TRBD1 (5 bases). Germline-derived CDR1 and CDR2 are SGHKS and YYEKEE (reference sequence). V lost 3 bases and J 4 bases, leaving 13 bases between the germline ends. This CDR3 region has 14 residues. CDR3 region: CASSSPGMTTEAFF. The CDR3 DNA reads as TGTGCCAGCAGCTCCCCAGGGATGACCACTGAAGCTTTCTTT.

The chain recombines TRBV4-2 with TRBJ2-1; perhaps TRBD2 as D (6 bases). Germline V gives CDR1 LGHNA, CDR2 YNFKEQ. With 0 bases removed from V and 4 bases from J, the gap between germline ends came to 16 bases. This CDR3 is 17 amino acids long. The CDR3 reads CASSQDRAGRGYNEQFF. DNA of the CDR3: TGTGCCAGCAGCCAAGATCGGGCGGGACGAGGTTACAATGAGCAGTTCTTC.

CDR3 in DNA: TGTGCCAGCAGCCCTCAGGCCGAGGCCTACGAGCAGTACTTC. This codes for CASSPQAEAYEQYF. The chain is built from TRBV7-9 and TRBJ2-7; D gene uncertain. V was trimmed by 5 bases and J by 2 bases, leaving 13 bases between them. This CDR3 is 14 amino acids long. Germline V lookup: CDR1 SEHNR, CDR2 FQNEAQ (reference sequence).

This clone was seen a few times. The chain joins TRBV10-1 to TRBJ2-2, with 12 nucleotides matching TRBD1. The CDR3 is 15 residues long. The germline gives CDR1 WNHNN, CDR2 SYGVQD (reference sequence). The V gene end was trimmed by 4 bases and the J gene end by 6 bases; junction bases not matched to a gene: 3. CDR3 protein: CASSGDRGLAGELFF. Written as DNA, the CDR3 is TGCGCCAGCAGTGGGGACAGGGGGCTTGCCGGGGAGCTGTTTTTT.